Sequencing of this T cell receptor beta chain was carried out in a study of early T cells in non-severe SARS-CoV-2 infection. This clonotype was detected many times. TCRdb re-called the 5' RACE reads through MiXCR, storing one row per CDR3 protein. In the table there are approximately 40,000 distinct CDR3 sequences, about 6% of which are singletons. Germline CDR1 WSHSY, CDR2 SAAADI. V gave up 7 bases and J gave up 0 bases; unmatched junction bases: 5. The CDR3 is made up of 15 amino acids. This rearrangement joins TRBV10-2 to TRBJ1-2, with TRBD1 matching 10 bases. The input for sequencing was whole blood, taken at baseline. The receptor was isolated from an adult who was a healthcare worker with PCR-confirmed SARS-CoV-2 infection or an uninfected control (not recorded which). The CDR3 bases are TGCGCCAGCAACCCAGGACAGGGGGCTAACTATGGCTACACCTTC. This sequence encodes CASNPGQGANYGYTF.